The present T cell receptor (beta chain) was sequenced within a study of blood T cell repertoires in COVID-19. The repertoire was sequenced with immunoSEQ multiplex PCR; TCRdb's copy has only in-frame clones and lacks some. The sample holds fewer than 200,000 clones, 80% to 95% seen once. CDR1 and CDR2 (germline): SGHTA, FQGTGA. J was trimmed by 3 bases and V by 5 bases; bases with no gene match: 9. The CDR3 has 16 amino acids. Sequencing was carried out using peripheral blood. The sequence was collected from a man aged 30 to 45 with COVID-19, enrolled during active disease. This rearrangement joins TRBV7-3 to TRBJ2-1; 8 positions match TRBD2. CDR3 bases: TGTGCCAGCAGCCCGATTGGAGCGGGAGACTACAATGAGCAGTTCTTC. It encodes CASSPIGAGDYNEQFF.